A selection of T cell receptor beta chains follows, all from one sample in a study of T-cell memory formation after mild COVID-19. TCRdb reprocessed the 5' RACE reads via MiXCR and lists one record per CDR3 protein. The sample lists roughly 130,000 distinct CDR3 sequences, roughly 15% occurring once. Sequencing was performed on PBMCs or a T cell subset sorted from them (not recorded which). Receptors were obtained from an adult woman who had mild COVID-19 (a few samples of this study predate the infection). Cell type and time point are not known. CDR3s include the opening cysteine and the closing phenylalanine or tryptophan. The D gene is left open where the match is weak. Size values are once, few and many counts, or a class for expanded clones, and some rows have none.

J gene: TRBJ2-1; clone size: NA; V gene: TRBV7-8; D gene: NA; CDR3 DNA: TGTGCCAGCAGCCGGGGGATAAACAATGAGCAGTTCTTC; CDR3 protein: CASSRGINNEQFF
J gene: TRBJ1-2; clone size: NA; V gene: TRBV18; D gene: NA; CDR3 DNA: TGTGCCAGCTCACCAGAGGGCTACACCTTC; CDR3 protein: CASSPEGYTF
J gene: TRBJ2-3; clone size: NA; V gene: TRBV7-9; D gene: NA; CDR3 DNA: TGTGCCAGCAGCCCCCAGAACACAGATACGCAGTATTTT; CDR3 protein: CASSPQNTDTQYF
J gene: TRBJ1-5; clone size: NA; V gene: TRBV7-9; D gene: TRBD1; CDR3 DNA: TGTGCCAGCAGTCGGACAGGTAATAGCAATCAGCCCCAGCATTTT; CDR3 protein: CASSRTGNSNQPQHF
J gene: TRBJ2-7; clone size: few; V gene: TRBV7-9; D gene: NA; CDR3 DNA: TGTGCCAGCAGCTTAGGACAGGCGGAAAACTACGAGCAGTACTTC; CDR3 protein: CASSLGQAENYEQYF
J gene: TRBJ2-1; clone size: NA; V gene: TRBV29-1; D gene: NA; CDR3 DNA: TGCAGCGTGGGAACCCATAGCTCCTACAATGAGCAGTTCTTC; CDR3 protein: CSVGTHSSYNEQFF
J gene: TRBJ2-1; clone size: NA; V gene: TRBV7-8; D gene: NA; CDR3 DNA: TGTGCCAGCAGCCCACCTCCCAATGAGCAGTTCTTC; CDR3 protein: CASSPPPNEQFF
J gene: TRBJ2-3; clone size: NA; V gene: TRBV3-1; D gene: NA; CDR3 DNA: TGTGCCAGCAGCCAAGATCTCCGGGACACCACAGATACGCAGTATTTT; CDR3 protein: CASSQDLRDTTDTQYF
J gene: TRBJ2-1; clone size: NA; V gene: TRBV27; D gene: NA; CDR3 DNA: TGTGCCAGCAGTTTAGGCGCCCTCGGCTACGATGAGCAGTTCTTC; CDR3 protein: CASSLGALGYDEQFF
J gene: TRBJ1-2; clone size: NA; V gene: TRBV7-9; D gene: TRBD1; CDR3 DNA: TGTGCCAGCAGCTTAACAGGGGGCCTTGGCTACACCTTC; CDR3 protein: CASSLTGGLGYTF
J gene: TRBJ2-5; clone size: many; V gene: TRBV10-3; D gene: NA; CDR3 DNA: TGTGCCATCAGTGAAAAGTACCAAGAGACCCAGTACTTC; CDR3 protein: CAISEKYQETQYF
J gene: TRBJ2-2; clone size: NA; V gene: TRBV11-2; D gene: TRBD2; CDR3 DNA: TGTGCCAGCAGCTTAGATAGCGGGGGGATTAACACCGGGGAGCTGTTTTTT; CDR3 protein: CASSLDSGGINTGELFF
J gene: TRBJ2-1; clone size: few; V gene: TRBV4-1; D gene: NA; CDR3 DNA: TGCGCCAGCAGCCAGGTCTCTAATGAGCAGTTCTTC; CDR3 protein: CASSQVSNEQFF
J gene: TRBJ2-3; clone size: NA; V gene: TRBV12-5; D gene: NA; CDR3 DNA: TGTGCTAGTGGTTTTGGGGACACTAGCACAGATACGCAGTATTTT; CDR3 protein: CASGFGDTSTDTQYF